These 25 T cell receptor beta chains were sequenced from one sample in a study of CD8 T cells in ankylosing spondylitis. TCRdb called the 5' RACE reads again in MiXCR, with one record for every CDR3 protein. The sample records around 280,000 distinct CDR3 sequences, about 19% being singletons. Sequencing was done on a sample of blood, either unsorted or a sorted T cell fraction (not recorded which). The receptors shown here come from a male donor with ankylosing spondylitis or in good health (not recorded which).

The chain's CDR3 is CASSVRPTENEQFF. Here the CDR3 DNA reads TGTGCCAGCAGCGTCCGCCCAACAGAGAATGAGCAGTTCTTC. This sequence joins TRBV5-5 and TRBJ2-1; no firm D call. CDR1 and CDR2 from the germline V gene are SGHKS and YYEKEE (reference sequence). The CDR3 is 14 amino acids. Between the trimmed V and J ends, which lost 4 bases and 7 bases, there was a span of 15 bases.

This clonotype was seen ten or more times. This sequence joins TRBV5-1 and TRBJ2-1; possible D gene TRBD1, 6 bases. Germline lookup yields CDR1 SGHRS and CDR2 YFSETQ. The CDR3 covers 14 residues. Trimming left V 0 bases short and J 8 bases short, with 12 bases between. The CDR3 sequence is CASSLGGRGDEQFF. In DNA form, the CDR3 reads TGCGCCAGCAGCTTGGGTGGCAGGGGAGATGAGCAGTTCTTC.

This clonotype was counted many times. The rearrangement links TRBV20-1 to TRBJ2-1; perhaps TRBD2 as D (6 bases). CDR3 size: 11 residues. Trimming took off 2 bases at V and 10 bases at J, with 9 bases between the two ends. Germline V gene data show CDR1 as DFQATT and CDR2 as SNEGSKA (reference sequence). The CDR3 DNA is TGCAGTGCTAGACTTACTAGCGAGCAGTTCTTC. Translating gives CSARLTSEQFF.

This clonotype was seen ten or more times. The chain joins TRBV6-5 to TRBJ1-5; 7 positions match TRBD1. Germline-derived CDR1 and CDR2 are MNHEY and SVGAGI. Trimming cost V 10 bases and J 0 bases; bases outside gene matches: 6. The CDR3 loop spans 14 amino acids. The CDR3 region is CATRGQYSNQPQHF. The CDR3 DNA reads as TGTGCCACCCGGGGACAGTATAGCAATCAGCCCCAGCATTTT.

This clonotype was picked up a small number of times. The chain couples TRBV15 to TRBJ2-7; the D is unclear. Trimming took off 0 bases at V and 0 bases at J, with 6 bases between the two ends. The CDR3 spans 14 residues. Per germline, CDR1 LNHNV and CDR2 YYDKDF (reference sequence). CDR3: CATSRDGSSYEQYV. Here the CDR3 DNA reads TGTGCCACCAGCAGAGATGGAAGCTCCTACGAGCAGTACGTC.

The V and J genes are TRBV7-2 and TRBJ1-1; 8 bases are a match to TRBD1. Germline V gene lookup returns CDR1 SGHTA and CDR2 FQGNSA. V shed 6 bases, J shed 4 bases, and the junction held 4 bases outside the gene matches. The CDR3 sequence is 13 residues long. The CDR3 loop reads CASRVQGATEAFF. Here the CDR3 DNA reads TGTGCCAGCAGAGTTCAGGGGGCCACTGAAGCTTTCTTT.

This clonotype occurred many times. V and J are TRBV29-1 and TRBJ1-2, with TRBD1 matching over 7 bases. CDR3 length: 15 amino acids. Germline V CDR1 and CDR2: SQVTM, ANQGSEA. V lost 3 bases, J lost 3 bases, and 10 bases stayed unmatched. For the CDR3, the DNA is TGCAGCGTTGACCCCTCAGGGGGAGGTGACTATGGCTACACCTTC. The encoded protein is CSVDPSGGGDYGYTF. Variable domain in full (rest from reference TRBV29-1 and TRBJ1-2): SAVISQKPSRDICQRGTSLTIQCQVDSQVTMMFWYRQQPGQSLTLIATANQGSEATYESGFVIDKFPISRPNLTFSTLTVSNMSPEDSSIYLCSVDPSGGGDYGYTFGSGTRLTVV.

Points on this clonotype: A much larger clone sits a single nucleotide away, making a read error possible. The V and J genes are TRBV20-1 and TRBJ1-2; 7 bases fit TRBD1. The trim removed 6 bases at V and 4 bases at J, leaving 8 bases unmatched. This CDR3 is built from 13 residues. CDR1 is DFQATT and CDR2 is SNEGSKA in the germline V gene (reference sequence). CDR3 nucleotides: TGCAGTGCACAGGGGATCACTAGCTATGGCTACACCTTC. As protein: CSAQGITSYGYTF.

The J gene is TRBJ1-1, the V gene TRBV5-5; D is unclear. V lost 0 bases and J 0 bases, leaving 6 bases between the germline ends. CDR3 length: 14 amino acids. CDR1 SGHKS and CDR2 YYEKEE come from the germline V gene (reference sequence). CDR3 amino acids: CASSLGPMNTEAFF. The CDR3 nucleotides are TGTGCCAGCAGCTTGGGGCCCATGAACACTGAAGCTTTCTTT.

V is TRBV5-1 and J is TRBJ1-4; D is unclear. Trimming took 5 bases from V and 0 from J, leaving 8 bases between them. This CDR3 spans 14 amino acids. Germline V gene sequence: CDR1 SGHRS, CDR2 YFSETQ. The CDR3 loop is CASRQLATNEKLFF. CDR3 DNA: TGCGCCAGCAGACAGCTCGCAACTAATGAAAAACTGTTTTTT. Together with reference TRBV5-1 and TRBJ1-4, the CDR3 gives the full variable domain: KAGVTQTPRYLIKTRGQQVTLSCSPISGHRSVSWYQQTPGQGLQFLFEYFSETQRNKGNFPGRFSGRQFSNSRSEMNVSTLELGDSALYLCASRQLATNEKLFFGSGTQLSVL.

This clonotype was seen a few times. This sequence joins TRBV12-3 or TRBV12-4 and TRBJ2-2, with 9 bases lining up with TRBD1. This CDR3 is 17 amino acids long. J was trimmed by 6 bases and V by 4 bases; bases with no gene match: 12. Here the CDR3 DNA reads TGTGCCAGCAGTTCAAGGACAGGGGCAGCTTCCTCCGGGGAGCTGTTTTTT. It codes for CASSSRTGAASSGELFF.

The chain recombines TRBV20-1 with TRBJ2-5; 8 bases fit TRBD2. This CDR3 region has 15 residues. CDR1 and CDR2 (germline): DFQATT, SNEGSKA (reference sequence). V shed 2 bases and J 4 bases; nucleotides not matched to a gene: 9. The DNA for the CDR3 is TGCAGTGCTAGACGAGGAGCGGGAGAAGTAGAGACCCAGTACTTC. Translation gives CSARRGAGEVETQYF.

This clonotype appeared a few times. J is TRBJ2-1 and V is TRBV12-3 or TRBV12-4, with D perhaps TRBD1 (6 bases). V was pared by 5 bases and J by 8 bases, with 16 bases between. The CDR3 covers 14 residues. DNA of the CDR3: TGTGCCAGCAGTCCAGTCGGCAGGGGCTATGAGCAGTTCTTC. The encoded protein is CASSPVGRGYEQFF.

This clonotype occurred many times. The chain has TRBV6-1 and TRBJ2-1, with TRBD2 matching over 12 bases. CDR1 and CDR2 from the germline V gene are MNHNS and SASEGT. With V trimmed by 5 bases and J by 9 bases, 8 bases remained unmatched. The CDR3 contains 15 residues. CDR3 bases: TGTGCCAGCAGTCTTAAACTAGCGGGGGGTGGTGAGCAGTTCTTC. It codes for CASSLKLAGGGEQFF.

J is TRBJ2-3 and V is TRBV28; D is ambiguous. The V gene's germline CDR1 is MDHEN and CDR2 SYDVKM. Trimming left V 5 bases short and J 3 bases short, with 6 bases between. The CDR3 runs 12 residues. CDR3 amino acids: CASSMGTDTQYF. The CDR3 DNA sequence: TGTGCCAGCAGTATGGGTACAGATACGCAGTATTTT.

This clonotype was seen a handful of times. This chain uses TRBV5-1 with TRBJ2-7; D ambiguous. The CDR3 runs 14 residues. Per the germline V gene, CDR1 is SGHRS and CDR2 is YFSETQ. V shed 0 bases and J shed 5 bases, with 12 bases lying between them. CDR3 residues: CASSLAGNGHEQYV. The CDR3 DNA sequence: TGCGCCAGCAGCTTGGCGGGTAACGGTCACGAGCAGTACGTC.

This clonotype came up a few times. The chain combines TRBV11-3 with TRBJ2-7; D not resolved. Trimming stripped 5 bases from V and 2 bases from J, with 19 bases between. The CDR3 has 16 amino acids. Germline V gives CDR1 SGHNT, CDR2 YENEEA. The CDR3 nucleotides read TGTGCCAGCAGCCCTCAAGTGGCTTCTAAAACCTACGAGCAGTACGTC. Its protein product is CASSPQVASKTYEQYV.

This clonotype was detected many times. J is TRBJ2-1 and V is TRBV6-1; 8 positions match TRBD1. Germline CDR1 reads MNHNS; CDR2 reads SASEGT. Trimming cost V 7 bases and J 4 bases; bases outside gene matches: 3. This CDR3 spans 13 amino acids. CDR3 residues: CASTGTGYNEQFF. The CDR3 DNA is TGTGCCAGCACCGGGACAGGATACAATGAGCAGTTCTTC.

This clonotype has a count of ten or more. The chain is built from TRBV15 and TRBJ2-4, with D possibly called TRBD1 or TRBD2 (5 bases each). V lost 1 base and J lost 5, with 12 bases in between. CDR1 and CDR2 (germline): LNHNV, YYDKDF (reference sequence). This CDR3 is built from 15 residues. In DNA form, the CDR3 reads TGTGCCACCAGCAGAGCAGGGAGTCTAGAAAACATTCAGTACTTC. This codes for CATSRAGSLENIQYF.

The chain combines TRBV7-2 with TRBJ2-3, with 14 bases fitting TRBD2. The CDR3 consists of 16 residues. Trimming removed 3 bases from V and 4 bases from J; junction bases left unmatched: 3. The V gene's germline CDR1 is SGHTA and CDR2 FQGNSA. This CDR3 reads CASSFGTSGSADTQYF. The CDR3 DNA reads as TGTGCCAGCAGCTTCGGGACTAGCGGGAGCGCAGATACGCAGTATTTT. Variable domain in full (rest from reference TRBV7-2 and TRBJ2-3): GAGVSQSPSNKVTEKGKDVELRCDPISGHTALYWYRQSLGQGLEFLIYFQGNSAPDKSGLPSDRFSAERTGGSVSTLTIQRTQQEDSAVYLCASSFGTSGSADTQYFGPGTRLTVL.

This clonotype was seen many times. CDR3 loop: CAISDRGRALDTQYF. The CDR3 DNA is TGTGCCATCAGTGATCGCGGGAGGGCCTTAGATACGCAGTATTTT. The rearrangement uses TRBV10-3 and TRBJ2-3; 9 nucleotides match TRBD2. This CDR3 comprises 15 residues. Trimming at V came to 3 bases and at J to 5 bases, leaving 6 bases not matched to a gene. The germline gives CDR1 ENHRY, CDR2 SYGVKD.

This clonotype appeared a few times. The chain carries TRBV10-2 and TRBJ2-7, with 11 bases lining up with TRBD2. This CDR3 has 14 residues. Unmatched junction bases numbered 3, after V lost 4 bases and J lost 4 bases. The germline CDR1 and CDR2 sequences are WSHSY and SAAADI. The CDR3 DNA follows: TGCGCCAGCAGTGTCGGGACTAGCGGTTACGAGCAGTACGTC. It translates to CASSVGTSGYEQYV.

The chain is built from TRBV5-6 and TRBJ2-3, with D perhaps TRBD1 (5 bases). The V gene's germline CDR1 is SGHDT and CDR2 YYEEEE. V lost 4 bases to trimming and J lost 0 bases, with 21 bases between them. The CDR3 is made up of 18 amino acids. The CDR3 protein is CASSIRVRSTISTDTQYF. In DNA form, the CDR3 reads TGTGCCAGCAGCATCAGGGTCCGATCAACTATTAGCACAGATACGCAGTATTTT.

This chain links TRBV7-8 with TRBJ1-4; 9 bases line up with TRBD1. The V and J ends lost 4 bases and 7 bases, in that order; junction bases with no gene match: 10. Looked up from germline, CDR1 is SGHVS and CDR2 is FQNEAQ. This CDR3 region has 16 residues. CDR3 bases: TGTGCCAGCAGCTCCGGCCCGACAGGGGGGCGTGAAAAACTGTTTTTT. Its protein product is CASSSGPTGGREKLFF.

This clonotype was observed many times. The chain joins TRBV5-6 to TRBJ2-7, with TRBD1 identical over 7 bases. The junction had 8 bases not matched to a gene; V was cut back by 4 bases and J by 4 bases. Germline V CDR1 and CDR2: SGHDT, YYEEEE. This CDR3 contains 14 residues. The CDR3 is CASSVILTGYEQYV. CDR3 sequence (DNA): TGTGCCAGCAGCGTTATACTGACAGGGTACGAGCAGTACGTC.